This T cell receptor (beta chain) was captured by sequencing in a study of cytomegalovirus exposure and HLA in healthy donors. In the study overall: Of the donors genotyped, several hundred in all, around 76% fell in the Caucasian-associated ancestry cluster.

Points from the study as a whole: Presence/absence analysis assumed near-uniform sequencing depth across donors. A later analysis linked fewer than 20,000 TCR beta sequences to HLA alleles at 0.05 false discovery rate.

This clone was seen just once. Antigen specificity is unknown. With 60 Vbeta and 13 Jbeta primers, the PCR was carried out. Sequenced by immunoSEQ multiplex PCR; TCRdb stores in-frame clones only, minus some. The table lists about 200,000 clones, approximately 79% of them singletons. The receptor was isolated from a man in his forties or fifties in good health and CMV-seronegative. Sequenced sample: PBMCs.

The CDR3 DNA reads as TGTGCCAGCAGCGCAAGCGGGAGGGGAGATACGCAGTATTTT. Translated, it gives CASSASGRGDTQYF. This chain joins TRBV7-3 and TRBJ2-3; 10 nucleotides match TRBD2. V gave up 5 bases and J gave up 5 bases; unmatched junction bases: 4. The CDR3 has 14 amino acids. Per germline, CDR1 SGHTA and CDR2 FQGTGA.